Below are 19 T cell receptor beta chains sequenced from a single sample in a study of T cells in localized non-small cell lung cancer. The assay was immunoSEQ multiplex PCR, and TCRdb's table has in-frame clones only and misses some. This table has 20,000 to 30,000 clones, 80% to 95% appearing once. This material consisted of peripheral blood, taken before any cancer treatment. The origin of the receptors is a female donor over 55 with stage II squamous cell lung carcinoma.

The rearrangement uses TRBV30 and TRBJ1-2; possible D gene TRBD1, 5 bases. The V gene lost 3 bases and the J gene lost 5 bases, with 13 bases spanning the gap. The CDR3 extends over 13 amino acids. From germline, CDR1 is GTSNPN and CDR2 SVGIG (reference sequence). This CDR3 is CAWRGPGGYGYTF. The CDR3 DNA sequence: TGTGCCTGGAGGGGCCCTGGGGGGTATGGCTACACCTTC.

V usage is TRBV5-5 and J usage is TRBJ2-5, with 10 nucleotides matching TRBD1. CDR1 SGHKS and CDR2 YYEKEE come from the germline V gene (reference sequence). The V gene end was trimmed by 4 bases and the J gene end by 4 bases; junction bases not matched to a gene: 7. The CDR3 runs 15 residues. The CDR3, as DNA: TGTGCCAGCAGCATCGGAAGACAGGGGGCAGAGACCCAGTACTTC. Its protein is CASSIGRQGAETQYF.

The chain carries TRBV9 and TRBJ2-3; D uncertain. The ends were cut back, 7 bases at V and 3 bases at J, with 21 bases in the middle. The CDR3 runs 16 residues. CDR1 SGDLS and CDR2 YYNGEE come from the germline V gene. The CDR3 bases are TGTGCCAGCCCCCCCCCGGAGCCTCCTGGAACAGATACGCAGTATTTT. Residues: CASPPPEPPGTDTQYF. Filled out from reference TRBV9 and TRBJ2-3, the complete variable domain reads DSGVTQTPKHLITATGQRVTLRCSPRSGDLSVYWYQQSLDQGLQFLIQYYNGEERAKGNILERFSAQQFPDLHSELNLSSLELGDSALYFCASPPPEPPGTDTQYFGPGTRLTVL.

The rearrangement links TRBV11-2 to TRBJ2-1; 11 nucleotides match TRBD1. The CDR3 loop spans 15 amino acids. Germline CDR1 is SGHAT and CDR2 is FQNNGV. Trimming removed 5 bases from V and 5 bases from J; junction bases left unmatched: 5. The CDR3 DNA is TGTGCCAGCAGCAGCGGACAGGGGGCTAACAATGAGCAGTTCTTC. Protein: CASSSGQGANNEQFF. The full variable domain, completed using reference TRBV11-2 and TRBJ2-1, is EAGVAQSPRYKIIEKRQSVAFWCNPISGHATLYWYQQILGQGPKLLIQFQNNGVVDDSQLPKDRFSAERLKGVDSTLKIQPAKLEDSAVYLCASSSGQGANNEQFFGPGTRLTVL.

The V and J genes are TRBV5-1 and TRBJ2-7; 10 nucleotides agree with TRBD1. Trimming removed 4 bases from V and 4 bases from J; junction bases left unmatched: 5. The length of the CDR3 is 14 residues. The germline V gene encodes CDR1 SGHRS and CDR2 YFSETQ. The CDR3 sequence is CASSVGQGGYEQYF. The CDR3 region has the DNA TGCGCCAGCAGCGTAGGACAGGGGGGGTACGAGCAGTACTTC.

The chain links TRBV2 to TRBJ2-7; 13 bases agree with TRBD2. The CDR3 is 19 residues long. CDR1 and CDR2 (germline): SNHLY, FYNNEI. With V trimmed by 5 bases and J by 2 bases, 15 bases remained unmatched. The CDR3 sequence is CASSNSPGQGTSGTYEQYF. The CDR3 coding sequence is TGTGCCAGCAGTAATTCCCCGGGACAGGGGACTAGCGGGACCTACGAGCAGTACTTC. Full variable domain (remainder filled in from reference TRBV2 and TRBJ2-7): EPEVTQTPSHQVTQMGQEVILRCVPISNHLYFYWYRQILGQKVEFLVSFYNNEISEKSEIFDDQFSVERPDGSNFTLKIRSTKLEDSAMYFCASSNSPGQGTSGTYEQYFGPGTRLTVT.

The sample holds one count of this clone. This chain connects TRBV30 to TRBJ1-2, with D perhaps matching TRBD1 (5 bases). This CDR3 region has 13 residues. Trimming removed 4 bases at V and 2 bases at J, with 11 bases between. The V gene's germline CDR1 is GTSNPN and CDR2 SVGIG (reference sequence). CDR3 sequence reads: CAWTRGTNYGYTF. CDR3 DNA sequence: TGTGCCTGGACGCGCGGGACCAACTATGGCTACACCTTC.

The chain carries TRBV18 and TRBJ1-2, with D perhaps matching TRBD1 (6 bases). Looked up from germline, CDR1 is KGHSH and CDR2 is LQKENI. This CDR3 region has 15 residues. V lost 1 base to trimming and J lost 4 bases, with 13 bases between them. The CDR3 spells CASSPQGEGSYGYTF. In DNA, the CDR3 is TGTGCCAGCTCACCACAGGGGGAAGGTAGCTATGGCTACACCTTC.

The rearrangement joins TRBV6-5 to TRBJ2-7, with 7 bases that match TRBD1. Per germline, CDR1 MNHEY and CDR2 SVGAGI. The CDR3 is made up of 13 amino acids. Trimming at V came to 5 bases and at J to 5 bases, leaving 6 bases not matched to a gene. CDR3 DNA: TGTGCCAGCAGTCCGGGGACAGTCCACGAGCAGTACTTC. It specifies CASSPGTVHEQYF.

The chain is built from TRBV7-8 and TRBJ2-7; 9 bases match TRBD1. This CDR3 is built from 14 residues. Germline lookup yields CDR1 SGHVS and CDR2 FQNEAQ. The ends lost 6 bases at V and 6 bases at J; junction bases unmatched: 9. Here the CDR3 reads CASSFTGTGSEQYF. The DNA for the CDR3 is TGTGCCAGCAGTTTTACCGGGACAGGGAGCGAGCAGTACTTC.

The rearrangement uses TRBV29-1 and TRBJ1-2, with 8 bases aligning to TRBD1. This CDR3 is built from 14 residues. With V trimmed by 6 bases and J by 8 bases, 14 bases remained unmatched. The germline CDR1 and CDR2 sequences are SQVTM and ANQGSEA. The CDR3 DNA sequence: TGCAGCGTACAAGACCCGGACAGGGTACTCGGCTACACCTTC. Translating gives CSVQDPDRVLGYTF. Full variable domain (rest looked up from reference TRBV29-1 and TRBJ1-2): SAVISQKPSRDICQRGTSLTIQCQVDSQVTMMFWYRQQPGQSLTLIATANQGSEATYESGFVIDKFPISRPNLTFSTLTVSNMSPEDSSIYLCSVQDPDRVLGYTFGSGTRLTVV.

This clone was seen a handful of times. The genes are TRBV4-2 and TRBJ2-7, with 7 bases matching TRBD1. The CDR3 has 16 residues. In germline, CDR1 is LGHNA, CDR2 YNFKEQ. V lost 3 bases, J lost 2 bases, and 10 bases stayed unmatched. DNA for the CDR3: TGTGCCAGCAGCCACGTTCCGGGACAGACGGCCTACGAGCAGTACTTC. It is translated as CASSHVPGQTAYEQYF.

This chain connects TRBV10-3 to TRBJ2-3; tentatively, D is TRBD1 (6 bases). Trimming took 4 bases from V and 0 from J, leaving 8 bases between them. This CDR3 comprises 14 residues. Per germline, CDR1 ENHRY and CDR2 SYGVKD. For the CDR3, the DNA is TGTGCCATCAGTGTAGGGGGTAGCACAGATACGCAGTATTTT. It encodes CAISVGGSTDTQYF.

The CDR3 loop reads CSAIGLEGYTF. The CDR3 bases are TGCAGTGCTATCGGCCTAGAAGGCTACACCTTC. The rearrangement joins TRBV20-1 to TRBJ1-2; D not certain. The CDR3 is made up of 11 amino acids. V was clipped by 4 bases and J by 8 bases, with 11 bases between them. Germline V gene sequence: CDR1 DFQATT, CDR2 SNEGSKA (reference sequence).

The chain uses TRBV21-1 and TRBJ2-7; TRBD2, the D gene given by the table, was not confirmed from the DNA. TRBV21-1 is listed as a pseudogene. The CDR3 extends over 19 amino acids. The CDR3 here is CASSKGRGSAGGPNYEQYF. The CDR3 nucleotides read TGTGCCAGCAGCAAAGGAAGGGGTTCAGCGGGGGGGCCGAACTACGAGCAGTACTTC.

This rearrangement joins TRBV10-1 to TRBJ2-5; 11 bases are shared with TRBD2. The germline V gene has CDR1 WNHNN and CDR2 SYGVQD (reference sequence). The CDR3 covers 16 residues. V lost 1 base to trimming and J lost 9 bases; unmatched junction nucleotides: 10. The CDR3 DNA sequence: TGCGCCAGCAGTGAGTTTAGCGGGAGGGCCAGCAGTGCCCAGTACTTC. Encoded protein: CASSEFSGRASSAQYF.

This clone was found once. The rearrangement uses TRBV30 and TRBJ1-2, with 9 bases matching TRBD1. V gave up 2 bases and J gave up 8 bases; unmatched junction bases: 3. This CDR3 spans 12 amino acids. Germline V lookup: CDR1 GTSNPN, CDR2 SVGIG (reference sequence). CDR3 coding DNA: TGTGCCTGGAGTATAGGACAGGGGGGCTACACCTTC. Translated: CAWSIGQGGYTF. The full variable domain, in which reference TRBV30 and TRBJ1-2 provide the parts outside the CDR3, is SQTIHQWPATLVQPVGSPLSLECTVEGTSNPNLYWYRQAAGRGLQLLFYSVGIGQISSEVPQNLSASRPQDRQFILSSKKLLLSDSGFYLCAWSIGQGGYTFGSGTRLTVV.

The CDR3 DNA is TGTGCCAGCAGCCGCACAGGGGCAACTAATGAAAAACTGTTTTTT. Translation: CASSRTGATNEKLFF. The chain is built from TRBV5-6 and TRBJ1-4, with 7 bases lining up with TRBD1. Germline V gene data show CDR1 as SGHDT and CDR2 as YYEEEE. There are 15 residues in the CDR3. The ends lost 4 bases at V and 0 bases at J; junction bases unmatched: 3.

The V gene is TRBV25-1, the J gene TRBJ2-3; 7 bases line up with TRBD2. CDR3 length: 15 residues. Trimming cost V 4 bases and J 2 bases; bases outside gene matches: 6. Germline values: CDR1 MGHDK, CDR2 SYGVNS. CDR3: CASSVTSAPTDTQYF. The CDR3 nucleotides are TGTGCCAGCAGTGTTACTAGCGCGCCCACAGATACGCAGTATTTT.